This T cell receptor beta chain emerged from a study of low-dose radiotherapy and immunotherapy resistance in tumors. Alpha- and beta-chain coverage of first-strand cDNA came from TRAV- and TRBV-specific primers. TCRs were put through around 20 PCR cycles of amplification with Phusion. A constant-region primer and the V-primer adapter served as the primer pair. TCRdb itself ran the reads through MiXCR, one entry per CDR3 protein. The data hold approximately 70,000 distinct CDR3 sequences, with about a third observed a single time. This clonotype was observed many times. Time point indicated: before trial treatment. Qualifying patients carried advanced solid tumors devoid of tumor-infiltrating lymphocytes. Sequencing used PBMCs, obtained before treatment. The receptor was derived from a female donor with ovarian cancer.

The CDR3 here is CSAPKGTGQENSYTF. In nucleotides, the CDR3 is TGCAGTGCGCCGAAGGGCACAGGGCAGGAAAATAGCTACACCTTC. V is TRBV20-1 and J is TRBJ1-2; possibly TRBD1 for D (6 bases). The CDR3 sequence is 15 residues long. The ends were cut back, 6 bases at V and 9 bases at J, with 26 bases in the middle. The germline V gene has CDR1 DFQATT and CDR2 SNEGSKA (reference sequence).